Below, 15 T cell receptor beta chains from the same sample are listed, as sequenced in a study of blood T cell repertoires in COVID-19. TCRdb's copy holds only in-frame clones and misses some; the assay was immunoSEQ multiplex PCR. In the table there are about 310,000 clones, 90% of which are singletons. The specimen was PBMCs or T cells enriched from blood (not recorded which). All receptors come from a woman in her late teens or twenties with acute COVID-19.

The chain has TRBV28 and TRBJ1-2; TRBD1 might be the D (5 bases). The CDR3 is 20 residues long. Germline CDR1 reads MDHEN; CDR2 reads SYDVKM. V lost 3 bases to trimming and J lost 8 bases, with 34 bases between them. In DNA, the CDR3 is TGTGCCAGCAGTTTTATATTCGGGCGGCAGGTCGATCTCGGCAAGGGGGGCTACACCTTC. It translates to CASSFIFGRQVDLGKGGYTF.

The chain uses TRBV6-1 and TRBJ1-3; D is ambiguous. This CDR3 has 16 amino acids. V was clipped by 1 base and J by 0 bases, with 10 bases between them. Germline V gene sequence: CDR1 MNHNS, CDR2 SASEGT. This CDR3 reads CASSEVRASSGNTIYF. CDR3 in DNA: TGTGCCAGCAGTGAAGTGAGGGCGAGCTCTGGAAACACCATATATTTT.

The chain employs TRBV6-5 and TRBJ1-5, with 7 bases lining up with TRBD1. Germline V gives CDR1 MNHEY, CDR2 SVGAGI. Trimming took 2 bases from V and 7 from J; bases not matched to a gene: 8. The CDR3 runs to 15 residues. The CDR3 loop is CASSYKAGGGQPQHF. Here the CDR3 DNA reads TGTGCCAGCAGTTACAAGGCAGGGGGAGGACAGCCCCAGCATTTT.

This clone showed up just once. V usage is TRBV19 and J usage is TRBJ1-4; 8 bases fit TRBD1. The CDR3 contains 14 residues. The germline V gene encodes CDR1 LNHDA and CDR2 SQIVND (reference sequence). Trimming removed 4 bases from V and 8 bases from J; junction bases left unmatched: 6. CDR3 sequence: CASSTRTGYEKLFF. The CDR3 bases are TGTGCCAGTAGTACTCGGACAGGGTACGAAAAACTGTTTTTT.

V gene TRBV28 combines with J gene TRBJ2-7; unclear D gene. The CDR3 is made up of 12 amino acids. Germline CDR1 reads MDHEN; CDR2 reads SYDVKM. V was cut by 7 bases and J by 4 bases, with 11 bases left in between. This chain's CDR3 is CASNAAAYEQYF. The CDR3 nucleotides are TGTGCCAGCAATGCTGCGGCTTACGAGCAGTACTTC.

The chain joins TRBV18 to TRBJ2-2, with TRBD1 as a possible D gene (5 bases). Germline CDR1 reads KGHSH; CDR2 reads LQKENI. The CDR3 totals 16 residues. V was trimmed by 3 bases and J by 5 bases, leaving 16 bases between them. The CDR3 here is CASSPERGKRTGELFF. The DNA for the CDR3 is TGTGCCAGCTCACCCGAAAGGGGCAAGAGGACCGGGGAGCTGTTTTTT.

In DNA form, the CDR3 reads TGTGCCAGCAGCCCATACGGGGAAGGGAAGCTGTTTTTT. It specifies CASSPYGEGKLFF. The chain joins TRBV12-3 or TRBV12-4 to TRBJ2-2; weak D call: TRBD2 (5 bases). This CDR3 contains 13 residues. With 6 bases removed from V and 12 bases from J, the gap between germline ends came to 17 bases.

This chain uses TRBV6-5 with TRBJ2-3; TRBD1 matches at 10 bases. The CDR3 is made up of 15 amino acids. CDR1 is MNHEY and CDR2 is SVGAGI in the germline V gene. V trimming: 5 bases; J trimming: 1 base; junction bases outside the gene matches: 3. DNA for the CDR3: TGTGCCAGCAGTAGACAGGGGGCAGGCACAGATACGCAGTATTTT. Translation gives CASSRQGAGTDTQYF.

This clone was observed a single time. This chain links TRBV10-3 with TRBJ1-2, with TRBD1 matching 7 bases. The V gene end was trimmed by 7 bases and the J gene end by 2 bases; junction bases not matched to a gene: 7. The CDR3 has 14 amino acids. Germline values: CDR1 ENHRY, CDR2 SYGVKD. In DNA, the CDR3 is TGTGCCATCAAGGGGGCAGGAACCAACTATGGCTACACCTTC. Encoded protein: CAIKGAGTNYGYTF.

The chain joins TRBV7-6 to TRBJ1-5; no reliable D call. Trimming took off 2 bases at V and 2 bases at J, with 10 bases between the two ends. Germline loops: CDR1 SGHVS, CDR2 FNYEAQ. This CDR3 region has 15 residues. This CDR3 is CASSLTGKGNQPQHF. CDR3 nucleotides: TGTGCCAGCAGCTTAACGGGGAAAGGCAATCAGCCCCAGCATTTT. The full variable domain, its missing parts supplied by reference TRBV7-6 and TRBJ1-5, is GAGVSQSPRYKVTKRGQDVALRCDPISGHVSLYWYRQALGQGPEFLTYFNYEAQQDKSGLPNDRFSAERPEGSISTLTIQRTEQRDSAMYRCASSLTGKGNQPQHFGDGTRLSIL.

The chain has TRBV6-6 and TRBJ1-2, with 7 bases that match TRBD1. This CDR3 is 12 amino acids long. With V trimmed by 10 bases and J by 8 bases, 10 bases remained unmatched. In germline, CDR1 is MNHNY, CDR2 SVGAGI (reference sequence). The CDR3 DNA sequence: TGTGCCAATAGACAGGGAATGCGCGGCTACACCTTC. This encodes CANRQGMRGYTF.

V and J are TRBV12-5 and TRBJ2-1; 14 bases are a match to TRBD2. The V gene end was trimmed by 5 bases and the J gene end by 9 bases; junction bases not matched to a gene: 3. Germline V gives CDR1 LGHNT, CDR2 FRNRAP. This CDR3 is 14 amino acids long. The CDR3 region has the DNA TGTGCTAGTGGTCCGGGACTAGCGGGAGTTGAGCAGTTCTTC. It specifies CASGPGLAGVEQFF. Full variable domain (remainder filled in from reference TRBV12-5 and TRBJ2-1): DARVTQTPRHKVTEMGQEVTMRCQPILGHNTVFWYRQTMMQGLELLAYFRNRAPLDDSGMPKDRFSAEMPDATLATLKIQPSEPRDSAVYFCASGPGLAGVEQFFGPGTRLTVL.

The CDR3 DNA sequence: TGTGCCAGCAGCCCACACCCAACAGGGGGCAACTATGAAAAACTGTTTTTT. Its translation: CASSPHPTGGNYEKLFF. The V and J genes are TRBV3-1 (or the pseudogene TRBV3-2) and TRBJ1-4; 9 bases align to TRBD1. This CDR3 has 17 amino acids. V shed 4 bases and J 6 bases; nucleotides not matched to a gene: 12. From germline, CDR1 is LGHDT and CDR2 YNNKEL (reference sequence).

The rearrangement uses TRBV7-9 and TRBJ1-6; 8 bases agree with TRBD1. The CDR3 loop spans 14 amino acids. Germline trimming cut 3 bases from V and 10 bases from J; bases unmatched to any gene: 5. Germline CDR1 and CDR2: SEHNR and FQNEAQ (reference sequence). CDR3 DNA sequence: TGTGCCAGCAGCTTCCAGGGGGCCATGTCACCCCTCCACTTT. Its protein is CASSFQGAMSPLHF.

The chain recombines TRBV10-3 with TRBJ2-5; D possibly corresponds to TRBD1 (5 bases). Looked up from germline, CDR1 is ENHRY and CDR2 is SYGVKD. The CDR3 is made up of 16 amino acids. The ends were cut back, 4 bases at V and 3 bases at J, with 18 bases in the middle. CDR3 in amino acids: CAISVRAGQAKETQYF. The CDR3 nucleotides are TGTGCCATCAGTGTAAGGGCAGGGCAGGCCAAAGAGACCCAGTACTTC.